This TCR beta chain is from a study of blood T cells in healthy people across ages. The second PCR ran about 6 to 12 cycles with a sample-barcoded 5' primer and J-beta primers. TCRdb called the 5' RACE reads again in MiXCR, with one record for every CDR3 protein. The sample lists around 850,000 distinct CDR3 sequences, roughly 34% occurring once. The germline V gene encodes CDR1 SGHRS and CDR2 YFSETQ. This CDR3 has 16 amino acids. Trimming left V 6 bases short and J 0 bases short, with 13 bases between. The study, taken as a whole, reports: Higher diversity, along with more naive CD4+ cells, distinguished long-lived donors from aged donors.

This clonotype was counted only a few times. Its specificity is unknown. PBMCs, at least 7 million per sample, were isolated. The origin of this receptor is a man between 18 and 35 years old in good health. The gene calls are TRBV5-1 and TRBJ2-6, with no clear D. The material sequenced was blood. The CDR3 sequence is CASNPATSSGANVLTF. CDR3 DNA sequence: TGCGCCAGCAACCCGGCGACCAGCTCTGGGGCCAACGTCCTGACTTTC.